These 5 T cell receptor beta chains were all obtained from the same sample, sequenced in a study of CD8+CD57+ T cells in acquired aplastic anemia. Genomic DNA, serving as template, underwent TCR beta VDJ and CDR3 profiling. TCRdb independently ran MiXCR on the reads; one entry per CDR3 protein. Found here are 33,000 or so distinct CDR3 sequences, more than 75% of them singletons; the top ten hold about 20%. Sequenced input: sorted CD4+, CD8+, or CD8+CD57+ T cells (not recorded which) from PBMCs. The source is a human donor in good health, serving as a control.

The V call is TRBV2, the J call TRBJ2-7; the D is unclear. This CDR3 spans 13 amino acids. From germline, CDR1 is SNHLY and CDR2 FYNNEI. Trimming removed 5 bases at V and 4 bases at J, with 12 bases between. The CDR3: CASSLGRQYEQYF. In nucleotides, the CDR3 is TGTGCCAGCAGTTTAGGTAGGCAGTACGAGCAGTACTTC.

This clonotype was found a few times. The CDR3 is CASSRMNTEAFF. The CDR3 DNA reads as TGTGCCAGCAGCCGGATGAACACTGAAGCTTTCTTT. The chain carries TRBV25-1 and TRBJ1-1; D gene uncertain. This CDR3 comprises 12 residues. Germline CDR1 and CDR2: MGHDK and SYGVNS. Trimming removed 6 bases from V and 0 bases from J, with 5 bases in between.

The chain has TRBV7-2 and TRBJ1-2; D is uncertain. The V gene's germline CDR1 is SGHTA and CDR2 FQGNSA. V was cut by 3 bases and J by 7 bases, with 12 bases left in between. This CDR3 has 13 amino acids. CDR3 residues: CASSFGRSSGYTF. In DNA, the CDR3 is TGTGCCAGCAGCTTCGGCAGGTCGTCTGGCTACACCTTC.

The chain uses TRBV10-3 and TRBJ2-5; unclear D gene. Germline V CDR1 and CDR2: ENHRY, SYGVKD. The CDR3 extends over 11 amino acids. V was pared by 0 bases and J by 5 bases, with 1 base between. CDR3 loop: CAISESETQYF. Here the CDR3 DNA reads TGTGCCATCAGTGAGTCGGAGACCCAGTACTTC.

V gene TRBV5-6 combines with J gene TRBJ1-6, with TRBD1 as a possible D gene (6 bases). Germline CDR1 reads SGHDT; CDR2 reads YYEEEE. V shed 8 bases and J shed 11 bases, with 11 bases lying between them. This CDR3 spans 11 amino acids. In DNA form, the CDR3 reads TGTGCCAGGGACAGTCCAGCACCCCTCCACTTT. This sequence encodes CARDSPAPLHF.